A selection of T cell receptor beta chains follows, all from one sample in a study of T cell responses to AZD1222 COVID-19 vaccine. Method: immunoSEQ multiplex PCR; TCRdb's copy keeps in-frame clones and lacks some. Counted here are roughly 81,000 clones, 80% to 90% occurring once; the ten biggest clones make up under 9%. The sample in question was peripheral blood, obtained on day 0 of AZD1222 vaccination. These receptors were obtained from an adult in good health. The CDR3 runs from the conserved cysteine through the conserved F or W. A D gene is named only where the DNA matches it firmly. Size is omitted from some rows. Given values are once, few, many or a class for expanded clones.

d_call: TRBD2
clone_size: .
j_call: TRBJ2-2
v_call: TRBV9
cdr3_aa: CASSVGLAGVITGELFF
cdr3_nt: TGTGCCAGCAGTGTTGGACTAGCGGGAGTAATCACCGGGGAGCTGTTTTTT

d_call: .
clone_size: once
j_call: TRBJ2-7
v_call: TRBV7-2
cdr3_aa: CASSLGPGLGAYEQYF
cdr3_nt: TGTGCCAGCAGCTTAGGCCCGGGTCTAGGAGCCTACGAGCAGTACTTC

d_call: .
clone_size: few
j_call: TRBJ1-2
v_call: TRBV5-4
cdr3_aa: CASSLDNAYGYTF
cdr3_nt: TGTGCCAGCAGCTTGGATAATGCCTATGGCTACACCTTC

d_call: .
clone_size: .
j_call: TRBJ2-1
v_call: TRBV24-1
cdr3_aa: CATSRDPYNEQFF
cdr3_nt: TGTGCCACCTCTAGGGACCCCTACAATGAGCAGTTCTTC

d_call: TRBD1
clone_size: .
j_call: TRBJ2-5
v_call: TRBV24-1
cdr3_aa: CATSDSWDSLETQYF
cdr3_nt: TGTGCCACCAGTGATTCCTGGGACAGCCTGGAGACCCAGTACTTC

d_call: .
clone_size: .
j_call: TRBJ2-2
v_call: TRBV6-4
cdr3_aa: CASSDSDTGELFF
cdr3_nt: TGTGCCAGCAGTGACTCGGACACCGGGGAGCTGTTTTTT

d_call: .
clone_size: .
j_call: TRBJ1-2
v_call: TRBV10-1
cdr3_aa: CASSETGDYGYTF
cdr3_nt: TGCGCCAGCAGTGAGACCGGAGACTATGGCTACACCTTC

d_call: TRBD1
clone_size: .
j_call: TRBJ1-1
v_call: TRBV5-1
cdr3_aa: CASSTPGGWPFF
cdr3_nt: TGCGCCAGCAGCACCCCAGGGGGCTGGCCTTTCTTT

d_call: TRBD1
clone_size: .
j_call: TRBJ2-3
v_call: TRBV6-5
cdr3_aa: CASNTDRGPDTQYF
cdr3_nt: TGTGCCAGCAACACGGACAGGGGACCAGATACGCAGTATTTT

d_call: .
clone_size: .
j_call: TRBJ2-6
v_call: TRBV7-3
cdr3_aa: CASSFDKAPGANVLTF
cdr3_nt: TGTGCCAGCAGCTTCGACAAGGCTCCTGGGGCCAACGTCCTGACTTTC

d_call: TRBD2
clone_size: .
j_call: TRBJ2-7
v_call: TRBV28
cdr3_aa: CASSTPGGPAYEQYF
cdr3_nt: TGTGCCAGCAGTACCCCGGGGGGGCCCGCCTACGAGCAGTACTTC

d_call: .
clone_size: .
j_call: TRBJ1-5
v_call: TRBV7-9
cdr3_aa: CASSLAGSNQPQHF
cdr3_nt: TGTGCCAGCAGCTTAGCGGGTAGCAATCAGCCCCAGCATTTT

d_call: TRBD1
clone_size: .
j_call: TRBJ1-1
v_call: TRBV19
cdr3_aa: CASSLQGLNTEAFF
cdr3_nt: TGTGCCAGTAGCTTACAGGGGCTGAACACTGAAGCTTTCTTT

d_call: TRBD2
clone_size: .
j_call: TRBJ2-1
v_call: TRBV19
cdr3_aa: CASSARFQREGSSYNEQFF
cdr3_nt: TGTGCCAGTAGTGCCCGTTTCCAGCGGGAGGGTAGCTCCTACAATGAGCAGTTCTTC

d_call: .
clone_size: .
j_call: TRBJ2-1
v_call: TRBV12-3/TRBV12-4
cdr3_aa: CASSLHEQFF
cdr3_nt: TGTGCCAGCAGTTTGCATGAGCAGTTCTTC

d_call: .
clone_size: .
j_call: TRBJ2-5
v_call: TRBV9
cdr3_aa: CASSVGVGETQYF
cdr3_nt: TGTGCCAGCAGCGTCGGAGTCGGTGAGACCCAGTACTTC

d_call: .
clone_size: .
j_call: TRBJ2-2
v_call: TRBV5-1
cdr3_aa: CASSLEVSTGELFF
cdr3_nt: TGCGCCAGCAGCTTGGAGGTCAGCACCGGGGAGCTGTTTTTT

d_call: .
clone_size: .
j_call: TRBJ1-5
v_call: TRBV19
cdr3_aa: CASSINEGSSNQPQHF
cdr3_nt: TGTGCCAGTAGTATAAATGAGGGGTCTAGCAATCAGCCCCAGCATTTT

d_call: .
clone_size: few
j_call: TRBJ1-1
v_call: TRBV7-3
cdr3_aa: CASSLSRDTNTEAFF
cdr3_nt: TGTGCCAGCAGCTTATCCCGGGATACGAACACTGAAGCTTTCTTT

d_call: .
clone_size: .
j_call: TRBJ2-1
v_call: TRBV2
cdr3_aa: CASSVGPYNEQFF
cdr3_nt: TGTGCCAGCAGTGTAGGGCCATACAATGAGCAGTTCTTC

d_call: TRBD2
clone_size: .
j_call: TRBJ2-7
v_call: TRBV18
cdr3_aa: CASSPPASGGEQYF
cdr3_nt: TGTGCCAGCTCACCACCTGCTAGCGGCGGCGAGCAGTACTTC

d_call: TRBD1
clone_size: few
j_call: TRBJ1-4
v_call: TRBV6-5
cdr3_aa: CASSPADRENEKLFF
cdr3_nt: TGTGCCAGCAGTCCCGCGGACAGGGAAAATGAAAAACTGTTTTTT

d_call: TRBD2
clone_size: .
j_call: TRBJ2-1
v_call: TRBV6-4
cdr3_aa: CASSDSGSGRGNEQFF
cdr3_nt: TGTGCCAGCAGTGACTCGGGTAGCGGGAGAGGTAATGAGCAGTTCTTC

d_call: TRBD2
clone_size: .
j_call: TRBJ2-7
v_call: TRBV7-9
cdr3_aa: CASSSAYPGLAGGYEQYF
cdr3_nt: TGTGCCAGCAGCTCCGCCTACCCGGGACTAGCGGGAGGGTACGAGCAGTACTTC

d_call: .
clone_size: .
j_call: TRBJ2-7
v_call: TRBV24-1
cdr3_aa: CATSVSGVASEQYF
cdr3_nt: TGTGCCACCAGTGTGAGTGGGGTGGCGAGCGAGCAGTACTTC

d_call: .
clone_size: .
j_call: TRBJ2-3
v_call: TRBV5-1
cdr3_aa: CASSLDSGPPADTQYF
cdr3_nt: TGCGCCAGCAGCTTGGATTCGGGGCCCCCCGCAGATACGCAGTATTTT

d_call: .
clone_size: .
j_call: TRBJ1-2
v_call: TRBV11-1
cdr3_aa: CASSLAGGNYGYTF
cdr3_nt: TGTGCCAGCAGCTTAGCTGGGGGGAACTATGGCTACACCTTC